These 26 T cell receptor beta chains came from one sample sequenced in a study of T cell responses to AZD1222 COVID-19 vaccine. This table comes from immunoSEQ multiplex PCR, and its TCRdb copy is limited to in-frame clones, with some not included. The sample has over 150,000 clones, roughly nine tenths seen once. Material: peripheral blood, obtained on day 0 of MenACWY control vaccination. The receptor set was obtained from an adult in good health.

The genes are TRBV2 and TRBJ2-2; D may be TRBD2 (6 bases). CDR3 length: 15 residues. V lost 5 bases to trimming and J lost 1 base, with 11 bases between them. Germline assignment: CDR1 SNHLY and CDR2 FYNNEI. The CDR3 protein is CASSLAVLNTGELFF. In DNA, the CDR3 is TGTGCCAGCAGTTTAGCGGTACTGAACACCGGGGAGCTGTTTTTT.

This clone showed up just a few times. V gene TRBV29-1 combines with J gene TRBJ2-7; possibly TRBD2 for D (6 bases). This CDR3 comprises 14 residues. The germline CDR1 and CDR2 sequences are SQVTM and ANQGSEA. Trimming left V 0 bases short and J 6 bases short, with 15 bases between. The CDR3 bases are TGCAGCGTTGAAGAGGGCCATCTGGGACTCGAGCAGTACTTC. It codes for CSVEEGHLGLEQYF.

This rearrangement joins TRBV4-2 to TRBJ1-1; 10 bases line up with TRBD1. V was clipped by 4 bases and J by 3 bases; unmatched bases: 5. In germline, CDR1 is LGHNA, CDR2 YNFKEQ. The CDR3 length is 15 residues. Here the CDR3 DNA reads TGTGCCAGCAGCCTAGGCGGACAGGGGGACACTGAAGCTTTCTTT. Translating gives CASSLGGQGDTEAFF.

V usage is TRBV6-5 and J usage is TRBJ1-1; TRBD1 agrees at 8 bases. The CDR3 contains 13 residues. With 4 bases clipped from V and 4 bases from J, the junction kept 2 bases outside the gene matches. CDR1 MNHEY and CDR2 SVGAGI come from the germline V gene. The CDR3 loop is CASSWTGRTEAFF. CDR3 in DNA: TGTGCCAGCAGTTGGACAGGGCGCACTGAAGCTTTCTTT.

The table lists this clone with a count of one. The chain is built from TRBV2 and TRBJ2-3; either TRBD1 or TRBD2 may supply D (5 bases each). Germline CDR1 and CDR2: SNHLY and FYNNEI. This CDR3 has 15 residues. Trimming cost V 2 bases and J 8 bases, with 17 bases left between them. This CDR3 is CASSELGQGEGTQYF. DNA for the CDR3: TGTGCCAGCAGTGAACTGGGTCAGGGTGAGGGTACGCAGTATTTT.

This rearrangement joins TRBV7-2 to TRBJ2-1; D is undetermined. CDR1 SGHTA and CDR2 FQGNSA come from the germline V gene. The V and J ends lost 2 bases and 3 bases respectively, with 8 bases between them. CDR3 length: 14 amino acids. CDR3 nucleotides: TGTGCCAGCAGCTTACTGTCCGGCTACAATGAGCAGTTCTTC. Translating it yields CASSLLSGYNEQFF.

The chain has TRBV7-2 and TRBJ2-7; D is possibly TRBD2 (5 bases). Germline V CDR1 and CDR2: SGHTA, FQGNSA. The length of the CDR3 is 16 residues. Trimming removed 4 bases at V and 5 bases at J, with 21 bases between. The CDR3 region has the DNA TGTGCCAGCAGCTCATATCCCCTGGCTAGCTTCGACGAGCAGTACTTC. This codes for CASSSYPLASFDEQYF. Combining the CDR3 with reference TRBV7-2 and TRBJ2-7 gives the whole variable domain GAGVSQSPSNKVTEKGKDVELRCDPISGHTALYWYRQSLGQGLEFLIYFQGNSAPDKSGLPSDRFSAERTGGSVSTLTIQRTQQEDSAVYLCASSSYPLASFDEQYFGPGTRLTVT.

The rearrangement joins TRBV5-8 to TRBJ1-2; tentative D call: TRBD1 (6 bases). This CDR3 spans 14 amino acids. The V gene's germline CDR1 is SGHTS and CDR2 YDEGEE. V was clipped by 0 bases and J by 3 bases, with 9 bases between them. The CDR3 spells CASSLDTGHYGYTF. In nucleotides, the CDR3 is TGTGCCAGCAGCTTGGATACAGGGCACTATGGCTACACCTTC.

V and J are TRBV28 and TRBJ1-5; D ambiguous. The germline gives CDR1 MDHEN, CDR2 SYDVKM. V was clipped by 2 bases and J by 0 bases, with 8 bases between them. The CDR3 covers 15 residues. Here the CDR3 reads CASSLRRLSNQPQHF. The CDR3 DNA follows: TGTGCCAGCAGTTTAAGACGGCTTAGCAATCAGCCCCAGCATTTT.

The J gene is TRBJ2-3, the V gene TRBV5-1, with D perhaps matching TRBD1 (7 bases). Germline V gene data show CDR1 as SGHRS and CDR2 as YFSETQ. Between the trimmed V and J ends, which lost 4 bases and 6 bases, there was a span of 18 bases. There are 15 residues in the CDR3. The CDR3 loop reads CASSGQGGRRDTQYF. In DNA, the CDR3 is TGCGCCAGCAGCGGGCAGGGGGGACGGCGCGATACGCAGTATTTT.

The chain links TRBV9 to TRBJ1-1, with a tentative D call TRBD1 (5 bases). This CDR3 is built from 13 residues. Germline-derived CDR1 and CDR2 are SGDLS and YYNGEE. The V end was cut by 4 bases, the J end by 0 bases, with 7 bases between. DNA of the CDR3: TGTGCCAGCAGCCAGACAGTGAACACTGAAGCTTTCTTT. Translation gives CASSQTVNTEAFF.

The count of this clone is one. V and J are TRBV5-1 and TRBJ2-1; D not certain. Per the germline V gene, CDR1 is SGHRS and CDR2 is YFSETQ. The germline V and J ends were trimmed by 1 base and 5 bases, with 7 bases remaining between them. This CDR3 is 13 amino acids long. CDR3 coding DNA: TGCGCCAGCAGCTTGAGGCCGAACAATGAGCAGTTCTTC. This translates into CASSLRPNNEQFF. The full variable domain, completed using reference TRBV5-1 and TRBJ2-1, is KAGVTQTPRYLIKTRGQQVTLSCSPISGHRSVSWYQQTPGQGLQFLFEYFSETQRNKGNFPGRFSGRQFSNSRSEMNVSTLELGDSALYLCASSLRPNNEQFFGPGTRLTVL.

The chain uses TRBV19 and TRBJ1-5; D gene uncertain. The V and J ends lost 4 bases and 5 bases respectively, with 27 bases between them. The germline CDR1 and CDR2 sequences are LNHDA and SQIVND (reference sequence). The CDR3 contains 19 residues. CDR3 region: CASSRRSRVGVRQDQPQHF. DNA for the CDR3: TGTGCCAGTAGTAGACGCTCCAGAGTGGGAGTTCGGCAAGATCAGCCCCAGCATTTT.

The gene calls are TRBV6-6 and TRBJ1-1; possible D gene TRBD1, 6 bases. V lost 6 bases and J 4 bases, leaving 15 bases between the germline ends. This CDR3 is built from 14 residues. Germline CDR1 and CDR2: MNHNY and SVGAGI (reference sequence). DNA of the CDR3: TGTGCCAGCAGCGGGGGCCTAATTCGCACTGAAGCTTTCTTT. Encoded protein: CASSGGLIRTEAFF.

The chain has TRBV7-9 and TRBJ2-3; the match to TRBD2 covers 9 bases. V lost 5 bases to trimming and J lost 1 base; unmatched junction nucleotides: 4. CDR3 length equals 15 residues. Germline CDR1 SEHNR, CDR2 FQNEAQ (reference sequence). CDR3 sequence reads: CASSVGLAGTDTQYF. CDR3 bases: TGTGCCAGCAGCGTGGGACTAGCCGGCACAGATACGCAGTATTTT.

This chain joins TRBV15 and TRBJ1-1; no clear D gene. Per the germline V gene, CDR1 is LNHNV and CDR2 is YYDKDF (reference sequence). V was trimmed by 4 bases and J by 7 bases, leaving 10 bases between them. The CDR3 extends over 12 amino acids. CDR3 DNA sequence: TGTGCCACCAGCAAACTACAAAGTGAAGCTTTCTTT. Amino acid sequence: CATSKLQSEAFF.

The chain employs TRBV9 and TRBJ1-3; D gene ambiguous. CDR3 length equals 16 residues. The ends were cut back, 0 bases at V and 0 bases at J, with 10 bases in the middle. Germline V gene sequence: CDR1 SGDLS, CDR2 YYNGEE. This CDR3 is CASSVGSPSSGNTIYF. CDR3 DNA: TGTGCCAGCAGCGTAGGCTCCCCGAGCTCTGGAAACACCATATATTTT.

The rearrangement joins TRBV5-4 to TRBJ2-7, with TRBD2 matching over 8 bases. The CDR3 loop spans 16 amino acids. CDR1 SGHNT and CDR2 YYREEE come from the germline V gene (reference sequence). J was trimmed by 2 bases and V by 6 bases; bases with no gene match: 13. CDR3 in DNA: TGTGCCAGCAAAAATGGCGGGGGGAGTAGGGCCTACGAGCAGTACGTC. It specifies CASKNGGGSRAYEQYV.

The CDR3 protein is CASSPGQGANYGYTF. The CDR3 bases are TGTGCCAGCAGCCCTGGACAGGGAGCAAACTATGGCTACACCTTC. V is TRBV11-3 and J is TRBJ1-2; the match to TRBD1 covers 8 bases. The CDR3 covers 15 residues. J was trimmed by 2 bases and V by 5 bases; bases with no gene match: 7. CDR1 is SGHNT, CDR2 YENEEA, per germline.

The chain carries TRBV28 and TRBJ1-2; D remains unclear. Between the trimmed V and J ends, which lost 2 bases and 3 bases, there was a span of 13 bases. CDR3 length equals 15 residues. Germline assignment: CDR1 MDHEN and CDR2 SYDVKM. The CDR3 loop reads CASSLIVVLDYGYTF. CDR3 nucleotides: TGTGCCAGCAGTTTAATTGTCGTCCTAGACTATGGCTACACCTTC.

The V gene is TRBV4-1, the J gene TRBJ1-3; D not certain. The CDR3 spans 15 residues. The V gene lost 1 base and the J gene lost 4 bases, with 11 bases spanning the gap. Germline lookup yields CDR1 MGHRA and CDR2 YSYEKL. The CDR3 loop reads CASSQAVIPGNTIYF. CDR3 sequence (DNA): TGCGCCAGCAGCCAAGCGGTGATCCCAGGAAACACCATATATTTT.

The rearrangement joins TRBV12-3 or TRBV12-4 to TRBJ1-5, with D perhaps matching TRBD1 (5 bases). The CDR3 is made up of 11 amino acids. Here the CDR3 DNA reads TGTCGGTGGACACACTATCAGCCCCAGCATTTT. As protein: CRWTHYQPQHF.

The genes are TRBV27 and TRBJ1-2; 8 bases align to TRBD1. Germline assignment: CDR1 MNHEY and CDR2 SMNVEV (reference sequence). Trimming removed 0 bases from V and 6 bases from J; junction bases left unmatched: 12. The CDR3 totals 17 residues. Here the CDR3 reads CASSLSISPGGADGYTF. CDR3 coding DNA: TGTGCCAGCAGTTTATCGATAAGCCCAGGGGGCGCGGATGGCTACACCTTC.

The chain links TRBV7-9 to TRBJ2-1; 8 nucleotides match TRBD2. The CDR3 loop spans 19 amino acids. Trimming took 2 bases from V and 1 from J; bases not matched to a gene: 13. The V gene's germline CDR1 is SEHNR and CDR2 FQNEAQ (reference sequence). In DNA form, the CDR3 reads TGTGCCAGCAGCTTATTTCTTCGAGTTGGCGGGAGGTCCTACAATGAGCAGTTCTTC. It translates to CASSLFLRVGGRSYNEQFF.

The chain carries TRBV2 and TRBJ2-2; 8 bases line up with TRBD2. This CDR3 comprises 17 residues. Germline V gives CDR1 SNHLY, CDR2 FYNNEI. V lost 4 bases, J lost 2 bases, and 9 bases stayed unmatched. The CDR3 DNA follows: TGTGCCAGCAGTGCCTCCGGGGGGGGCAGAAACACCGGGGAGCTGTTTTTT. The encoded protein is CASSASGGGRNTGELFF.

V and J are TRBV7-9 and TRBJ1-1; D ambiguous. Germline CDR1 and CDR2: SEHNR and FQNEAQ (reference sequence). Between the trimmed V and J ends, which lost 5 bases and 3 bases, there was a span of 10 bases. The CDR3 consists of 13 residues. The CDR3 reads CASSAQSDTEAFF. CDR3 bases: TGTGCCAGCAGCGCACAAAGCGACACTGAAGCTTTCTTT.